One and the same sample provided the 27 T cell receptor beta chains below, sequenced in a study of T cell responses to AZD1222 COVID-19 vaccine. Assay: immunoSEQ multiplex PCR; the TCRdb copy retains only in-frame clones and omits some. The table includes over 60,000 clones, 80% to 90% detected once. The material was peripheral blood, obtained on day 0 of AZD1222 vaccination. The receptors derive from an adult in good health.

The J gene is TRBJ2-3, the V gene TRBV5-6; 11 nucleotides line up with TRBD2. CDR3 length: 16 amino acids. Germline CDR1 reads SGHDT; CDR2 reads YYEEEE. The J segment lost 3 bases and the V segment lost 2 bases, leaving 5 bases of the junction unmatched. The CDR3 loop reads CASSFLAGGRTDTQYF. The CDR3 DNA reads as TGTGCCAGCAGCTTCCTAGCGGGGGGAAGGACAGATACGCAGTATTTT.

The genes are TRBV2 and TRBJ1-1, with a possible D match to TRBD1 (5 bases). Trimming took off 6 bases at V and 6 bases at J, with 14 bases between the two ends. Per the germline V gene, CDR1 is SNHLY and CDR2 is FYNNEI. This CDR3 contains 13 residues. The DNA for the CDR3 is TGTGCCAGCAGAGAACATGAAGGGGCTGAAGCTTTCTTT. Protein product: CASREHEGAEAFF.

V and J are TRBV29-1 and TRBJ2-5; a possible D gene is TRBD1 (5 bases). The CDR3 runs 14 residues. Germline CDR1 and CDR2: SQVTM and ANQGSEA. Trimming shortened V by 4 bases and J by 7 bases, and 19 bases separated the two germline ends. CDR3 sequence (DNA): TGCAGCGTTGCGTTATCCAGGGATTATGGGACCCAGTACTTC. This sequence encodes CSVALSRDYGTQYF. The full variable domain, rest sourced from reference TRBV29-1 and TRBJ2-5, is SAVISQKPSRDICQRGTSLTIQCQVDSQVTMMFWYRQQPGQSLTLIATANQGSEATYESGFVIDKFPISRPNLTFSTLTVSNMSPEDSSIYLCSVALSRDYGTQYFGPGTRLLVL.

The V and J genes are TRBV30 and TRBJ1-1; D remains ambiguous. Germline V gene lookup returns CDR1 GTSNPN and CDR2 SVGIG (reference sequence). CDR3 length: 12 amino acids. Trimming removed 2 bases from V and 1 base from J, with 5 bases in between. The CDR3 DNA reads TGTGCCTGGAGTACAGCGAACACTGAAGCTTTCTTT. Translation: CAWSTANTEAFF.

The rearrangement uses TRBV19 and TRBJ1-3, with D perhaps TRBD1 (5 bases). Germline-derived CDR1 and CDR2 are LNHDA and SQIVND (reference sequence). CDR3 size: 14 residues. V was cut by 10 bases and J by 0 bases, with 13 bases left in between. The CDR3 region is CATGTVNSGNTIYF. The CDR3 coding sequence is TGTGCCACAGGGACGGTCAACTCTGGAAACACCATATATTTT.

The chain carries TRBV19 and TRBJ1-1; 7 bases map to TRBD1. V shed 8 bases, J shed 1 base, and the junction held 10 bases outside the gene matches. The germline gives CDR1 LNHDA, CDR2 SQIVND (reference sequence). The CDR3 runs 15 residues. In DNA form, the CDR3 reads TGTGCCAGTTGGATTGGGACAGCCCAGAACACTGAAGCTTTCTTT. The encoded protein is CASWIGTAQNTEAFF.

This clone has only one observation. The chain recombines TRBV19 with TRBJ1-3, with D tentatively TRBD1 (5 bases). The CDR3 consists of 15 residues. CDR1 is LNHDA, CDR2 SQIVND, per germline (reference sequence). The V end lost 3 bases, the J end lost 0 bases, and 9 bases lay between the germline ends. The CDR3 protein is CASSMGLPSGNTIYF. DNA for the CDR3: TGTGCCAGTAGTATGGGGCTGCCCTCTGGAAACACCATATATTTT.

The gene calls are TRBV28 and TRBJ1-5; TRBD1 is a possible D gene (5 bases). Trimming stripped 8 bases from V and 3 bases from J, with 8 bases between. CDR1 is MDHEN, CDR2 SYDVKM, per germline. The CDR3 totals 12 residues. The CDR3 DNA follows: TGTGCCAGCGCGGGGCCCAATCAGCCCCAGCATTTT. It translates to CASAGPNQPQHF.

The V gene is TRBV7-8, the J gene TRBJ1-3; D gene uncertain. The length of the CDR3 is 16 residues. V lost 5 bases to trimming and J lost 0 bases, with 14 bases between them. Germline V lookup: CDR1 SGHVS, CDR2 FQNEAQ. CDR3 amino acids: CASSTPDRSSGNTIYF. The CDR3 region has the DNA TGTGCCAGCAGCACGCCGGACCGGAGCTCTGGAAACACCATATATTTT.

This clone has a handful of counts. V gene TRBV6-4 combines with J gene TRBJ2-3; the match to TRBD2 covers 10 bases. V gave up 3 bases and J gave up 6 bases; unmatched junction bases: 6. This CDR3 comprises 15 residues. Germline V CDR1 and CDR2: MRHNA, SNTAGT. The CDR3 nucleotides read TGTGCCAGCAGTGAAGAGCGGGGGGGCCCGGATACGCAGTATTTT. Translated, it gives CASSEERGGPDTQYF.

The rearrangement uses TRBV5-1 and TRBJ1-3, with a tentative D call TRBD1 (5 bases). V lost 4 bases to trimming and J lost 2 bases, with 13 bases between them. The CDR3 totals 15 residues. CDR1 SGHRS and CDR2 YFSETQ come from the germline V gene. DNA of the CDR3: TGCGCCAGCAGCCCTGGCGGGGGGGCTGGAAACACCATATATTTT. Its translation: CASSPGGGAGNTIYF.

This clone appeared a few times. CDR3 region: CSASGQAGRLNTEAFF. The DNA of the CDR3 is TGCAGTGCTAGTGGTCAGGCTGGACGTCTAAACACTGAAGCTTTCTTT. V gene TRBV20-1 combines with J gene TRBJ1-1; D is ambiguous. There are 16 residues in the CDR3. Germline values: CDR1 DFQATT, CDR2 SNEGSKA (reference sequence). V lost 3 bases and J lost 2, with 19 bases in between.

The rearrangement uses TRBV5-1 and TRBJ1-2, with TRBD1 as a possible D gene (5 bases). Germline CDR1 reads SGHRS; CDR2 reads YFSETQ. V was trimmed by 3 bases and J by 1 base, leaving 22 bases between them. The CDR3 has 18 residues. The CDR3, as DNA: TGCGCCAGCAGCTGGGAACAGGCTTTACCTACAATTAACTATGGCTACACCTTC. This codes for CASSWEQALPTINYGYTF.

The V and J genes are TRBV12-3 or TRBV12-4 and TRBJ1-5; D uncertain. The CDR3 runs 13 residues. The V end lost 6 bases, the J end lost 1 base, and 7 bases lay between the germline ends. The CDR3 DNA is TGTGCCAGCAGCCCTGACAGCAATCAGCCCCAGCATTTT. This translates into CASSPDSNQPQHF.

The gene calls are TRBV29-1 and TRBJ2-7, with 7 bases lining up with TRBD1. The trim removed 5 bases at V and 2 bases at J, leaving 12 bases unmatched. CDR3 length: 15 amino acids. CDR1 and CDR2 (germline): SQVTM, ANQGSEA. CDR3 loop: CSVLGTVNPTYEQYF. CDR3 nucleotides: TGCAGCGTTCTAGGGACAGTGAACCCCACCTACGAGCAGTACTTC.

This CDR3 is CAIRRGQRDTEAFF. Written as DNA, the CDR3 is TGTGCCATCAGGAGGGGGCAACGGGACACTGAAGCTTTCTTT. The rearrangement uses TRBV10-3 and TRBJ1-1; 7 bases agree with TRBD1. With V trimmed by 6 bases and J by 3 bases, 7 bases remained unmatched. Germline V CDR1 and CDR2: ENHRY, SYGVKD. The length of the CDR3 is 14 residues.

The chain combines TRBV2 with TRBJ1-4; a weak D match, TRBD1 (5 bases). The germline V and J ends were trimmed by 9 bases and 6 bases, with 14 bases remaining between them. The CDR3 sequence is 13 residues long. The germline V gene has CDR1 SNHLY and CDR2 FYNNEI. CDR3 protein: CASFGQGDEKLFF. The CDR3 DNA sequence: TGTGCCAGTTTTGGTCAGGGAGATGAAAAACTGTTTTTT. Together with reference TRBV2 and TRBJ1-4, the CDR3 gives the full variable domain: EPEVTQTPSHQVTQMGQEVILRCVPISNHLYFYWYRQILGQKVEFLVSFYNNEISEKSEIFDDQFSVERPDGSNFTLKIRSTKLEDSAMYFCASFGQGDEKLFFGSGTQLSVL.

The gene calls are TRBV30 and TRBJ2-6, with a possible D match to TRBD1 (5 bases). The CDR3 totals 14 residues. Trimming stripped 4 bases from V and 2 bases from J, with 9 bases between. Germline CDR1 is GTSNPN and CDR2 is SVGIG (reference sequence). The CDR3 region is CAWIQGTGANVLTF. The CDR3 bases are TGTGCCTGGATCCAGGGAACTGGGGCCAACGTCCTGACTTTC.

This chain links TRBV28 with TRBJ1-5; D remains ambiguous. This CDR3 spans 14 amino acids. Germline CDR1 reads MDHEN; CDR2 reads SYDVKM. V was cut by 7 bases and J by 4 bases, with 14 bases left in between. CDR3 region: CASTNYHINQPQHF. The CDR3, as DNA: TGTGCCAGCACAAATTACCATATAAATCAGCCCCAGCATTTT.

V usage is TRBV6-5 and J usage is TRBJ2-3; no firm D call. Trimming took 4 bases from V and 3 from J, leaving 5 bases between them. Germline V gene sequence: CDR1 MNHEY, CDR2 SVGAGI. There are 12 residues in the CDR3. Here the CDR3 reads CASSSGTDTQYF. The DNA of the CDR3 is TGTGCCAGCAGTTCTGGGACAGATACGCAGTATTTT.

V is TRBV5-1 and J is TRBJ1-1, with TRBD1 identical over 10 bases. The V and J ends lost 5 bases and 1 base, in that order; junction bases with no gene match: 14. The CDR3 extends over 18 amino acids. Germline CDR1 and CDR2: SGHRS and YFSETQ. The CDR3, as DNA: TGCGCCAGCAGGGTCGGTCGGGACAGGGGAGGTCGGAACACTGAAGCTTTCTTT. It specifies CASRVGRDRGGRNTEAFF.

The chain links TRBV4-1 to TRBJ1-1; 7 nucleotides line up with TRBD1. The germline CDR1 and CDR2 sequences are MGHRA and YSYEKL. The CDR3 spans 14 residues. V lost 4 bases, J lost 8 bases, and 10 bases stayed unmatched. CDR3 DNA: TGCGCCAGCAGCCCCCAGAACAGGGGATCCGAAGCTTTCTTT. Its protein is CASSPQNRGSEAFF.

J is TRBJ2-3 and V is TRBV30; D is possibly TRBD2 (6 bases). The CDR3 runs 13 residues. Germline V gene lookup returns CDR1 GTSNPN and CDR2 SVGIG (reference sequence). Trimming took off 2 bases at V and 8 bases at J, with 14 bases between the two ends. CDR3 protein: CAWSKATGVTQYF. For the CDR3, the DNA is TGTGCCTGGAGTAAGGCCACGGGAGTTACGCAGTATTTT.

This chain uses TRBV6-5 with TRBJ2-7, with D possibly matching TRBD1 (6 bases). CDR1 MNHEY and CDR2 SVGAGI come from the germline V gene. The ends were cut back, 6 bases at V and 3 bases at J, with 15 bases in the middle. The CDR3 is 14 amino acids. Here the CDR3 reads CASSPTGGDYEQYF. CDR3 in DNA: TGTGCCAGCAGCCCGACAGGTGGAGACTACGAGCAGTACTTC.

This chain connects TRBV6-5 to TRBJ1-4; the D is unclear. CDR1 and CDR2 from the germline V gene are MNHEY and SVGAGI. V shed 2 bases and J shed 0 bases, with 7 bases lying between them. This CDR3 is built from 15 residues. CDR3 protein: CASSYRATTNEKLFF. The CDR3 nucleotides are TGTGCCAGCAGTTACCGGGCCACAACTAATGAAAAACTGTTTTTT.

This chain connects TRBV18 to TRBJ1-4; D gene unclear. This CDR3 is 16 amino acids long. V was clipped by 6 bases and J by 1 base, with 15 bases between them. Germline V lookup: CDR1 KGHSH, CDR2 LQKENI. The CDR3 loop is CASSPLPDGTNEKLFF. CDR3 DNA: TGTGCCAGCTCGCCATTACCCGACGGAACTAATGAAAAACTGTTTTTT.

To note about this clone: The junction shows a germline mismatch at one end, possibly a read error. The CDR3 DNA reads as TGTGCGAGTAAGGGGGTGCAGCTTCCGGGTGGCAATCAGCCCCAGCATTTT. This encodes CASKGVQLPGGNQPQHF. This chain uses TRBV19 with TRBJ1-5, with D tentatively TRBD1 (6 bases). CDR1 and CDR2 (germline): LNHDA, SQIVND (reference sequence). The CDR3 extends over 17 amino acids.